This paragraph covers one T cell receptor (beta chain) sequence. The sample originates from a study of T cell clonotyping in hematopoietic cell transplantation. Time point given: recipient sample about 28 days before transplant, after cytoreduction. V was cut by 6 bases and J by 6 bases, with 16 bases left in between. This CDR3 comprises 14 residues. CDR1 is LGHNT, CDR2 FRNRAP, per germline. Clones were read by immunoSEQ multiplex PCR, and TCRdb kept only the in-frame ones, dropping some. This table has 5,900 or so clones, 75% to 85% appearing once. The source was peripheral blood mononuclear cells, collected before stem cell transplant. This clonotype was obtained from a woman in her forties or fifties with acute myeloid leukemia. Some clones in this sample may be carry-over from other donors' samples. This chain joins TRBV12-5 and TRBJ2-3; a weak D match, TRBD1 (8 bases). The CDR3 loop reads CASGNDRGGDTQYF. In DNA form, the CDR3 reads TGTGCTAGTGGGAACGACAGGGGAGGGGATACGCAGTATTTT.